These 18 T cell receptor beta chains were sequenced from one sample in a study of blood T cell repertoires in COVID-19 (dated by TCRdb to the early 2020s). Receptor libraries were prepared by the immunoSEQ multiplex PCR assay. TCRdb limited this immuneACCESS table to in-frame rearrangements with V and J called. A share of clones is missing; checked studies link under half to unresolved V genes, and the rest is unexplained. In all, the sample holds about 130,000 clones, and approximately 86% of those were seen once. Of the sample, around 10% is held by the ten largest clones. The sample consisted of peripheral blood. All receptors come from a woman in her 70s with COVID-19, enrolled during active disease.

Points on this clone: Germline is not matched at one junction end, which may reflect a read error. The chain recombines TRBV28 with TRBJ1-5, with D possibly being TRBD1 (6 bases). The CDR3 runs 13 residues. The V gene's germline CDR1 is MDHEN and CDR2 SYDVKM. CDR3 protein: CAGRTESNQPQHF. CDR3 bases: TGTGCCGGCAGGACAGAAAGCAATCAGCCCCAGCATTTT.

The chain uses TRBV15 and TRBJ1-4; no clear D gene. From germline, CDR1 is LNHNV and CDR2 YYDKDF (reference sequence). V was shortened by 5 bases and J by 0 bases, with 13 bases between the two germline ends. This CDR3 is built from 16 residues. For the CDR3, the DNA is TGTGCCACCAGCCCTCCTGGCAGGACAACTAATGAAAAACTGTTTTTT. The encoded protein is CATSPPGRTTNEKLFF.

This chain connects TRBV4-1 to TRBJ1-1, with 9 positions matching TRBD1. CDR1 and CDR2 (germline): MGHRA, YSYEKL. V shed 5 bases, J shed 5 bases, and the junction held 6 bases outside the gene matches. There are 14 residues in the CDR3. The CDR3 region is CASSIRTGVTEAFF. CDR3 bases: TGCGCCAGCAGCATCAGGACAGGGGTGACTGAAGCTTTCTTT.

The rearrangement uses TRBV5-1 and TRBJ2-7, with TRBD1 matching over 7 bases. The CDR3 consists of 14 residues. Per germline, CDR1 SGHRS and CDR2 YFSETQ. The junction had 7 bases not matched to a gene; V was cut back by 4 bases and J by 3 bases. The CDR3 DNA sequence: TGCGCCAGCAGCCCCACAGGGGATTACTACGAGCAGTACTTC. Residues: CASSPTGDYYEQYF.

This clone was seen more than once but under ten times. In the same sample, other DNA sequences code for this CDR3. The chain has TRBV2 and TRBJ1-4; D possibly corresponds to TRBD1 (6 bases). The ends were cut back, 5 bases at V and 1 base at J, with 8 bases in the middle. Germline CDR1 reads SNHLY; CDR2 reads FYNNEI. There are 14 residues in the CDR3. This chain's CDR3 is CASSLQGTNEKLFF. CDR3 sequence (DNA): TGTGCCAGCAGTCTACAGGGAACTAATGAAAAACTGTTTTTT.

The chain carries TRBV28 and TRBJ1-4; maybe TRBD1 (6 bases). The V and J ends lost 2 bases and 3 bases respectively, with 16 bases between them. CDR1 is MDHEN, CDR2 SYDVKM, per germline. The CDR3 contains 17 residues. This CDR3 is CASSLVYSDSPNEKLFF. The CDR3 region has the DNA TGTGCCAGCAGTTTAGTTTACTCGGACAGCCCTAATGAAAAACTGTTTTTT. The full variable domain, with the rest looked up from reference TRBV28 and TRBJ1-4, is DVKVTQSSRYLVKRTGEKVFLECVQDMDHENMFWYRQDPGLGLRLIYFSYDVKMKEKGDIPEGYSVSREKKERFSLILESASTNQTSMYLCASSLVYSDSPNEKLFFGSGTQLSVL.

V and J are TRBV5-8 and TRBJ2-5; TRBD1 aligns across 10 bases. Germline V gene lookup returns CDR1 SGHTS and CDR2 YDEGEE. V lost 3 bases and J lost 4; bases outside the gene matches: 9. The CDR3 contains 16 residues. This chain's CDR3 is CASSYMGQGIGETQYF. CDR3 bases: TGTGCCAGCAGCTATATGGGACAGGGGATTGGAGAGACCCAGTACTTC.

The chain employs TRBV2 and TRBJ1-6, with 8 bases aligning to TRBD1. The germline V gene encodes CDR1 SNHLY and CDR2 FYNNEI. The V gene end was trimmed by 4 bases and the J gene end by 10 bases; junction bases not matched to a gene: 9. The CDR3 covers 15 residues. The CDR3 region has the DNA TGTGCCAGCAGTGTGGAGGACAGGGATTCCTCACCCCTCCACTTT. Translating gives CASSVEDRDSSPLHF.

The chain combines TRBV5-4 with TRBJ2-5; 9 bases are a match to TRBD2. The V and J ends lost 4 bases and 12 bases, in that order; junction bases with no gene match: 16. Germline V CDR1 and CDR2: SGHNT, YYREEE (reference sequence). There are 15 residues in the CDR3. The CDR3 DNA follows: TGTGCCAGCAGCCCTGCTAGCGGGGATACAAGAGTTGAGTACTTC. Translating gives CASSPASGDTRVEYF. The whole variable domain, filled in from reference TRBV5-4 and TRBJ2-5, reads ETGVTQSPTHLIKTRGQQVTLRCSSQSGHNTVSWYQQALGQGPQFIFQYYREEENGRGNFPPRFSGLQFPNYSSELNVNALELDDSALYLCASSPASGDTRVEYFGPGTRLLVL.

V and J are TRBV5-8 and TRBJ1-1; TRBD1 agrees at 8 bases. CDR1 is SGHTS and CDR2 is YDEGEE in the germline V gene. Unmatched junction bases numbered 13, after V lost 4 bases and J lost 5 bases. The CDR3 contains 16 residues. The CDR3 protein is CASSQLDRVSWTEAFF. The CDR3 DNA reads as TGTGCCAGCAGCCAGCTGGACAGGGTGAGTTGGACTGAAGCTTTCTTT.

This chain uses TRBV9 with TRBJ2-2; D gene unclear. The CDR3 runs to 17 residues. Germline V gene data show CDR1 as SGDLS and CDR2 as YYNGEE. The germline V and J ends were trimmed by 0 bases and 0 bases, with 12 bases remaining between them. CDR3 sequence (DNA): TGTGCCAGCAGCGTAGTACTTGGTACCGCGAACACCGGGGAGCTGTTTTTT. It is translated as CASSVVLGTANTGELFF.

This chain connects TRBV4-2 to TRBJ2-7, with 10 bases matching TRBD1. Per germline, CDR1 LGHNA and CDR2 YNFKEQ. The CDR3 loop spans 15 amino acids. With V trimmed by 3 bases and J by 2 bases, 4 bases remained unmatched. Written as DNA, the CDR3 is TGTGCCAGCAGCCAGGCCGGGACAGGGGCCTACGAGCAGTACTTC. Its protein product is CASSQAGTGAYEQYF.

This clone was counted a single time. The chain uses TRBV29-1 and TRBJ1-1; tentatively, D is TRBD1 (5 bases). V lost 4 bases to trimming and J lost 2 bases, with 11 bases between them. This CDR3 has 13 amino acids. CDR1 is SQVTM, CDR2 ANQGSEA, per germline. The CDR3, as DNA: TGCAGCGTTGGGGGCTGGGGAAACACTGAAGCTTTCTTT. This encodes CSVGGWGNTEAFF.

V gene TRBV5-1 combines with J gene TRBJ2-7; 10 positions agree with TRBD1. This CDR3 has 15 amino acids. The germline V gene has CDR1 SGHRS and CDR2 YFSETQ. The V segment lost 4 bases and the J segment 2 bases; nucleotides outside the gene matches: 6. DNA for the CDR3: TGCGCCAGCAGCCAAGGGACAGGGGATCCCTACGAGCAGTACTTC. Translating it yields CASSQGTGDPYEQYF.

This clone was found a few times. The chain has TRBV5-1 and TRBJ2-7; 7 positions agree with TRBD2. The CDR3 extends over 14 amino acids. Germline V gives CDR1 SGHRS, CDR2 YFSETQ. Trimming at V came to 3 bases and at J to 1 base, leaving 4 bases not matched to a gene. CDR3 nucleotides: TGCGCCAGCAGCTCCACGGGGGGATCCTACGAGCAGTACTTC. This sequence encodes CASSSTGGSYEQYF. Full variable domain (remainder filled in from reference TRBV5-1 and TRBJ2-7): KAGVTQTPRYLIKTRGQQVTLSCSPISGHRSVSWYQQTPGQGLQFLFEYFSETQRNKGNFPGRFSGRQFSNSRSEMNVSTLELGDSALYLCASSSTGGSYEQYFGPGTRLTVT.

This clone was seen a single time. This rearrangement joins TRBV4-1 to TRBJ2-7; 7 bases line up with TRBD1. Germline loops: CDR1 MGHRA, CDR2 YSYEKL. J lost 5 bases, V lost 4 bases, and 5 bases had no gene match. The CDR3 has 13 residues. The CDR3 sequence: CASSLDRVNEQYF. DNA of the CDR3: TGCGCCAGCAGCCTTGACAGGGTAAACGAGCAGTACTTC.

The table lists this clone with many counts. This chain connects TRBV19 to TRBJ1-5; no reliable D call. The germline gives CDR1 LNHDA, CDR2 SQIVND (reference sequence). The V end was cut by 3 bases, the J end by 0 bases, with 6 bases between. This CDR3 region has 14 residues. The CDR3 bases are TGTGCCAGTAGTATCGGTTATAGCAATCAGCCCCAGCATTTT. It yields the protein CASSIGYSNQPQHF.

The chain recombines TRBV2 with TRBJ1-2; D is perhaps TRBD1 (6 bases). The germline gives CDR1 SNHLY, CDR2 FYNNEI. Trimming left V 2 bases short and J 3 bases short, with 10 bases between. This CDR3 has 14 residues. CDR3 DNA sequence: TGTGCCAGCAGTGAACGAGGGGGTGACTATGGCTACACCTTC. As protein: CASSERGGDYGYTF.